The entry that follows covers one T cell receptor (beta chain) sequence. The antigen it binds to is not known. Per-nucleotide qualities are absent, and no much larger clonotype sits a single base away. The record originates from a study of shared clonotypes between healthy human individuals (TCRdb year 2020). Some background on the complete study: A few men and two women, aged 18 to 49 years, made up the cohort. Per donor, leukapheresis produced somewhere between about 0.8 and 9 billion PBMCs. Libraries were prepared and TCR repertoires were sequenced by different laboratories using diverse techniques, in order to increase sequencing depth and limit assay-specific biases. For each donor, CD4 naive and CD4 memory were each given three plates, CD8 naive was given two plates, and CD8 memory was given one plate. The study deeply sequenced blood TCR repertoires of five healthy adults to estimate repertoire size and the extent of clonotype sharing between individuals. Points the paper makes about the study in general: Approximately 4.8% of naive CD4, approximately 3.7% of naive CD8, about 2.4% of memory CD4, and 0.4% of memory CD8 clonotypes were shared across several donors. Sampling was restricted to blood, and TCR repertoires in tissue are likely to differ from TCR repertoires in blood. Naive subsets generally had larger estimated clonotype richness than memory subsets. Compared with non-shared clonotypes, the clonotypes found in all four sorted-subset donors had higher generation probabilities. Pairwise subsampling indicated that sequencing depth was expected to affect the degree of clonotype sharing among donors. Even with the large sequencing depth, rarefaction of the sorted-subset datasets indicated that sequencing was incomplete. The genetic and exposure-history diversity represented was limited by the small number of donors.

Using the deep immunoSEQ assay, TCR CDR3 regions were amplified from genomic DNA by multiplex PCR. Extracted genomic DNA from each cell subset was distributed evenly across all wells of several immunoSEQ 96-well plates, and each plate was treated as a replicate. For sorted subsets, approximately 210 ng of genomic DNA, equivalent to 25,000 to 35,000 T cell genomes, went into each replicate PCR. Purified libraries were measured with a Qubit 3.0 fluorometer, size-checked on a Bioanalyzer 2100, and measured again with the KAPA Library Quantification kit. Every immunoSEQ 96-well plate was sequenced on a separate single-read 150-cycle Illumina NextSeq 550 flow cell. Per the original workflow: Because the immunoSEQ output held only junctional sequences and lacked quality scores, the filtering could not match the filtering applied to full-length reads. To assign V/J genes and CDR3, sequences were annotated against IMGT germline references using PyIR, a Python wrapper for IgBLAST v1.9. Reads were removed for weak V/J assignments (E-value above 1e-6), missing CDR3, stop codons, out-of-frame junctions, or ambiguous translated residues. V3J clonotypes were defined as sequences sharing the same inferred V gene, J gene, and CDR3 amino acid sequence. Percentage overlap between repertoires was computed as shared unique clonotypes divided by the size of the smaller repertoire. Richness of each repertoire was evaluated using RTK rarefaction, the Chao1 estimator, and Recon v2.1 estimates of unobserved clonotypes. OLGA was used to compute generation probabilities for all TCRbeta clonotypes that the gDNA method yielded from a handful of donors. TCRdb holds this immuneACCESS table with in-frame rearrangements only. Some clones are missing; in checked studies, unresolved V genes explain under half, and the rest has no known cause. V and J calls and clone size come straight from that table; D and trimming were deduced from the DNA. This sample gives 2 million to 3 million clones in total; over 85% of them show up just once. The top ten hold about 0.39% of the sample.

The germline V gene specifies SGHRS as CDR1 and YFSETQ as CDR2. V is pruned by 0 bases and J by 13 bases, leaving 9 bases of the junction without a gene match. The CDR3, from cysteine to phenylalanine, totals 15 residues. Just the 45-base CDR3 DNA is kept, in frame starting at base 1. Donors were healthy HIV-negative adults with no recently reported acute infections or vaccinations. Only Caucasian adults living in Nashville, Tennessee, USA were represented among the donors. Magnetic negative selection was used to enrich CD4+ T cells, after which naive cells were positively selected on CD45RA and the negative fraction became the memory subset. Blood was obtained by leukapheresis, after which PBMCs were separated by Ficoll-Histopaque density gradient centrifugation and cryopreserved in liquid nitrogen vapor phase. Analytical flow cytometry was used to check the purity and quantity of every magnetically sorted T cell population. Each sorted fraction had its genomic DNA isolated and then quantified by UV absorbance on a Nanodrop 2000c.

The TCR originated in a man younger than 30 in good health. Some clones in this sample may be carry-over from other donors' samples. Sequencing was performed on naive CD4+ T cells from PBMCs. The label giving this sample's cell subset or site can be read as: CD45RA+ positively selected. This chain is built from TRBV5-1 and TRBJ1-6, and 8 bases in between align with TRBD1. The nucleotide sequence is TGCGCCAGCAGCTTGGACCCGGGACAGGAGGCGCCCCTCCACTTT. Protein translation: CASSLDPGQEAPLHF.